This TCR beta chain was sequenced in a study of blood T cells in healthy people across ages (dated by TCRdb to the mid-2010s). Study-wide context: In model experiments, template switching captured about one uniquely barcoded TCR beta cDNA molecule for every two T cells. To avoid experimental bias, donors of different ages were spread randomly across the sequencing lanes. Donors were grouped into four age groups: young (average about 15 years), middle-aged (39), aged (around 62) and long-lived (approximately 81). Using the same blood draw, the study looked at two additional independent replicas of 1 million unique cDNA reads for two donors, one aged 18 to 30 and the other aged 80 or older. Using deep sequencing normalized with unique cDNA molecular identifiers, the study measured how TCR beta repertoire diversity changes with age.

The library was built by means of 5' RACE. TCRdb names Illumina HiSeq 2500 as the instrument used. A second roughly 6 to 12 cycle PCR used a sample-barcoded 5' primer and a J-beta primer mix. A template-switch 5' adaptor carrying 12 random nucleotides introduced a unique molecular identifier onto each TCR beta cDNA molecule. Each sample yielded at least 2.5 million CDR3-containing paired-end reads. All of the RNA was converted into first-strand cDNA using the Mint cDNA synthesis kit, with a TRBC-specific oligonucleotide serving as the primer. All cDNA was treated with uracil-DNA glycosylase and then went through a first 18-cycle PCR with the universal primers M1SS and BC2_uni_R. On the study's bioinformatics: For normalization, 1 million high-quality reads, each with a distinct molecular identifier, were randomly selected from each sample. Instead of being binned into consensus sequences, reads with shared molecular identifiers were discarded. CDR3 identification, clonotype clustering and error correction used MiTCR with a Q25 quality threshold and the strictest error-elimination algorithm. A nonparametric unseen species model using Euler transformation provided a lower-bound estimate of total TCR beta diversity. TCRdb trimmed public reads at Q25 via fastp, called clones via MiXCR and kept in-frame beta chains. All rows with the same CDR3 protein become a single entry with the most common DNA and genes. TCRdb's processing, not the authors', yielded these V and J calls. This sample has more than 800,000 distinct CDR3 sequences in its table, and about 28% of those were observed once. Around 15% of the sample comes from the top ten.

The study at large found these results: Observed TCR beta diversity per million T cells fell roughly linearly with age, and a significant reduction was already apparent by age roughly 40. Because donor CMV infection status was unknown, age-related changes in expanded clonotypes were potentially confounded. The long-lived group showed more naive CD4+ T cells, fewer expanded clones and increased TCR diversity than the aged group, suggesting age selection. The percentage of naive T cells measured by flow cytometry correlated strongly with observed TCR beta diversity. Because profiling used bulk unsorted PBMCs, naive and antigen-experienced compartments could not be compared conclusively. Total diversity estimates from one million sequenced T cells were considered lower bounds and underestimates.

Remarks on this clonotype: What antigen it recognizes has not been identified. Per-nucleotide qualities are absent, and no much larger clonotype sits a single base away.

Donors were a few dozen systemically healthy Caucasian individuals from Russia aged roughly 6 to 90 years. Each donor gave ten milliliters of peripheral blood, collected into EDTA-treated Vacutainer tubes. Ficoll-Paque density-gradient centrifugation was used to isolate PBMCs, with at least 6 million per sample. Trizol reagent was used to extract total RNA from PBMCs, with at least 6 micrograms per sample. Naive CD45RAhigh/CD27high T cell percentages were measured by flow cytometry on a PBMC aliquot from every donor. The CDR3 spans 14 residues, from the cysteine through the phenylalanine. The only DNA kept is the CDR3, 42 bases in frame from the first base. At the junction V is shortened by 5 bases and J by 1 base; bases outside the gene matches: 4. CDR1 SGHTA and CDR2 FQGNSA are derived from the germline V gene.

The sample consisted of blood. The sequence was obtained from a woman of 80 years or more in good health. The rearranged segments are TRBV7-2 and TRBJ1-1, and 7 junction bases match TRBD1. The encoded CDR3 is CASSRGQRNTEAFF. The bases read TGTGCCAGCAGCCGGGGACAGCGGAACACTGAAGCTTTCTTT. The CDR3, completed at both ends by the reference TRBV7-2 and TRBJ1-1 genes, gives the full variable domain GAGVSQSPSNKVTEKGKDVELRCDPISGHTALYWYRQSLGQGLEFLIYFQGNSAPDKSGLPSDRFSAERTGGSVSTLTIQRTQQEDSAVYLCASSRGQRNTEAFFGQGTRLTVV.